The 2 T cell receptor beta chains in this list originate from one sample, sequenced in a study of blood T cell repertoires in COVID-19. The repertoire was sequenced with immunoSEQ multiplex PCR; TCRdb's copy has only in-frame clones and lacks some. The sample lists approximately 260,000 clones; roughly nine tenths were seen once. What was sequenced was peripheral blood. The origin of the receptors is a man aged 50 or older with acute or convalescent COVID-19.

The chain employs TRBV6-2 or TRBV6-3 and TRBJ2-7; 9 bases are shared with TRBD1. CDR3 length: 14 residues. After removal of 4 bases from V and 5 bases from J, the junction contained 6 bases not matched to a gene. Looked up from germline, CDR1 is MNHEY and CDR2 is SVGEGT. This CDR3 is CASSSGTGSHEQYF. The CDR3 DNA reads TGTGCCAGCAGTTCCGGGACAGGGAGCCACGAGCAGTACTTC.

This clone was recorded a few times. The rearrangement joins TRBV2 to TRBJ1-4, with a tentative D call TRBD1 (5 bases). V lost 6 bases, J lost 8 bases, and 25 bases lay in between. CDR1 SNHLY and CDR2 FYNNEI come from the germline V gene. This CDR3 has 17 residues. DNA for the CDR3: TGTGCCAGCAGCCGCTCCGGGAGCTTCCATGAGGGGGAAAAACTGTTTTTT. It specifies CASSRSGSFHEGEKLFF. Filled out from reference TRBV2 and TRBJ1-4, the complete variable domain reads EPEVTQTPSHQVTQMGQEVILRCVPISNHLYFYWYRQILGQKVEFLVSFYNNEISEKSEIFDDQFSVERPDGSNFTLKIRSTKLEDSAMYFCASSRSGSFHEGEKLFFGSGTQLSVL.